Below are 10 T cell receptor beta chains sequenced from a single sample in a study of blood T cells in healthy people across ages. Sample-barcoded 5' priming and a J-beta primer mix drove a second PCR of roughly 6 to 12 cycles. TCRdb re-analysed the 5' RACE reads in MiXCR, keeping a single row per CDR3 protein. This table holds 1.5 million to 2 million distinct CDR3 sequences, about 30% found once. The sequencing sample was made of blood. The receptors originated from a young woman in good health.

This chain uses TRBV10-2 with TRBJ2-1, with 8 bases lining up with TRBD2. CDR3 size: 15 residues. CDR1 is WSHSY, CDR2 SAAADI, per germline. J gave up 5 bases and V 6 bases, and 9 bases lay outside the gene matches. CDR3 sequence reads: CASSPGGLGNNEQFF. The DNA for the CDR3 is TGCGCCAGCAGCCCGGGGGGACTAGGAAACAATGAGCAGTTCTTC.

This clonotype has just a few counts. V usage is TRBV10-3 and J usage is TRBJ1-5; the D gene is possibly TRBD1 (6 bases). CDR3 length: 14 residues. Germline CDR1 and CDR2: ENHRY and SYGVKD. Trimming took 7 bases from V and 1 from J, leaving 11 bases between them. The CDR3 loop is CAIKGDASNQPQHF. For the CDR3, the DNA is TGTGCCATCAAGGGGGATGCAAGCAATCAGCCCCAGCATTTT.

Worth noting for this clonotype: The junction and the germline gene differ at one end; a read error may be behind it. This chain links TRBV7-9 with TRBJ1-2; 9 nucleotides agree with TRBD1. Germline CDR1 is SEHNR and CDR2 is FQNEAQ (reference sequence). The CDR3 has 15 amino acids. CDR3: CARSSTGGYAYGYTF. CDR3 nucleotide sequence: TGTGCCAGAAGCTCGACAGGGGGTTACGCCTATGGCTACACCTTC.

Remarks on this clonotype: At one of its ends the junction is not consistent with the germline gene, which may arise from a read error. The chain recombines TRBV20-1 with TRBJ2-3; 8 nucleotides line up with TRBD2. From germline, CDR1 is DFQATT and CDR2 SNEGSKA (reference sequence). CDR3 length: 14 residues. The CDR3 sequence is CSANSGTMPDAQYF. Written as DNA, the CDR3 is TGCAGTGCTAATAGCGGGACGATGCCAGATGCGCAGTATTTT.

This sequence joins TRBV14 and TRBJ2-5, with D hard to call. CDR3 size: 13 residues. Germline assignment: CDR1 SGHDN and CDR2 FVKESK. Between the trimmed V and J ends, which lost 2 bases and 2 bases, there was a span of 6 bases. The CDR3 sequence is CASSQYRQETQYF. For the CDR3, the DNA is TGTGCCAGCAGCCAATACCGACAAGAGACCCAGTACTTC.

The chain is built from TRBV29-1 and TRBJ1-1, with 8 bases fitting TRBD1. The V and J ends lost 7 bases and 1 base, in that order; junction bases with no gene match: 8. The CDR3 extends over 14 amino acids. Germline CDR1 is SQVTM and CDR2 is ANQGSEA. The CDR3 spells CSAQTGTGNTEAFF. The CDR3 DNA reads TGCAGCGCTCAAACCGGGACAGGGAACACTGAAGCTTTCTTT.

The chain employs TRBV4-1 and TRBJ2-1; TRBD1 matches at 9 bases. Germline trimming cut 4 bases from V and 9 bases from J; bases unmatched to any gene: 13. This CDR3 spans 16 amino acids. Germline assignment: CDR1 MGHRA and CDR2 YSYEKL. This CDR3 is CASSPTSITGGLEQFF. The CDR3 nucleotides are TGCGCCAGCAGCCCGACATCGATCACAGGGGGCCTTGAGCAGTTCTTC.

The J gene is TRBJ1-2, the V gene TRBV28; 7 positions match TRBD1. The CDR3 sequence is 17 residues long. The V and J ends lost 9 bases and 3 bases, in that order; junction bases with no gene match: 19. From germline, CDR1 is MDHEN and CDR2 SYDVKM. The CDR3 DNA sequence: TGTGCCAGTACTTTCCTGGTCCGGGACAGTGAGGACTATGGCTACACCTTC. Residues: CASTFLVRDSEDYGYTF.

This chain links TRBV27 with TRBJ2-7; tentatively, D is TRBD1 or TRBD2 (5 bases each). Trimming cost V 7 bases and J 2 bases, with 18 bases left between them. Germline V gene lookup returns CDR1 MNHEY and CDR2 SMNVEV (reference sequence). CDR3 size: 15 residues. CDR3 in amino acids: CASTRTGTGAYEQYF. CDR3 nucleotides: TGTGCCAGCACACGGACCGGGACCGGAGCCTACGAGCAGTACTTC.

The rearrangement links TRBV5-1 to TRBJ2-6; 11 nucleotides line up with TRBD1. Germline CDR1 SGHRS, CDR2 YFSETQ. The CDR3 consists of 18 residues. After removal of 0 bases from V and 0 bases from J, the junction contained 2 bases not matched to a gene. This chain's CDR3 is CASSLGGQGASGANVLTF. The CDR3 nucleotides are TGCGCCAGCAGCTTGGGTGGACAGGGGGCCTCTGGGGCCAACGTCCTGACTTTC.